Following are 13 T cell receptor beta chains from one sample sequenced in a study of T-cell memory formation after mild COVID-19. From the 5' RACE reads, TCRdb called clonotypes with MiXCR, one entry per CDR3 protein. The repertoire holds 500,000 to 600,000 distinct CDR3 sequences, with under 20% as singletons. Specimen: PBMCs or a T cell subset sorted from them (not recorded which). The receptors here all came from an adult woman who had mild COVID-19 (a few samples of this study predate the infection). Cell type and time point are not known.

This clonotype was observed a handful of times. The gene calls are TRBV29-1 and TRBJ1-1; tentatively, D is TRBD1 (5 bases). V was pared by 6 bases and J by 4 bases, with 9 bases between. The length of the CDR3 is 11 residues. The germline V gene encodes CDR1 SQVTM and CDR2 ANQGSEA. The CDR3 bases are TGCAGCGTCAGGGATGTCACTGAAGCTTTCTTT. This gives the protein CSVRDVTEAFF.

This clonotype has a handful of counts. This sequence joins TRBV10-3 and TRBJ2-7; 7 bases align to TRBD1. This CDR3 spans 14 amino acids. Trimming at V came to 2 bases and at J to 0 bases, leaving 1 base not matched to a gene. Germline CDR1 is ENHRY and CDR2 is SYGVKD. The CDR3 region is CAISEKGASYEQYF. The CDR3 DNA reads as TGTGCCATCAGTGAGAAGGGGGCCTCCTACGAGCAGTACTTC.

In its sample, this clonotype was seen a few times. The chain combines TRBV7-2 with TRBJ1-1; maybe TRBD1 (5 bases). Germline CDR1 is SGHTA and CDR2 is FQGNSA. The CDR3 runs 16 residues. V lost 4 bases and J lost 0, with 15 bases in between. CDR3 nucleotides: TGTGCCAGCAGCTCACCTCTTTGGGGGTTGAACACTGAAGCTTTCTTT. Its translation: CASSSPLWGLNTEAFF.

The chain links TRBV19 to TRBJ1-2; D not certain. The germline V gene encodes CDR1 LNHDA and CDR2 SQIVND (reference sequence). CDR3 length equals 14 residues. Trimming pared 2 bases from V and 5 bases from J, leaving 12 bases between. The CDR3 region is CASSIRRTPYGYTF. In DNA form, the CDR3 reads TGTGCCAGTAGTATACGTCGAACACCATATGGCTACACCTTC.

This clonotype was counted only a few times. This chain joins TRBV30 and TRBJ1-6; 12 bases are shared with TRBD1. The length of the CDR3 is 17 residues. With V trimmed by 0 bases and J by 9 bases, 9 bases remained unmatched. In germline, CDR1 is GTSNPN, CDR2 SVGIG (reference sequence). The CDR3 spells CAWSVSGTGGFGSPLHF. The CDR3 region has the DNA TGTGCCTGGAGTGTAAGTGGGACAGGGGGCTTCGGTTCACCCCTCCACTTT.

The table lists this clonotype with a few counts. The chain links TRBV25-1 to TRBJ2-1; 14 bases fit TRBD2. Germline V gene sequence: CDR1 MGHDK, CDR2 SYGVNS. The CDR3 is 13 amino acids. V lost 8 bases, J lost 12 bases, and 6 bases stayed unmatched. This CDR3 reads CASGLAGGVGQFF. CDR3 bases: TGTGCCAGCGGACTAGCGGGAGGAGTAGGGCAGTTCTTC.

Written as DNA, the CDR3 is TGCGCCAGCAGCTTGGGAGAATCAGGGATAGACTATGGCTACACCTTC. Translating gives CASSLGESGIDYGYTF. The rearrangement uses TRBV5-1 and TRBJ1-2, with a tentative D call TRBD1 (5 bases). CDR1 is SGHRS, CDR2 YFSETQ, per germline. The CDR3 consists of 16 residues. Trimming stripped 0 bases from V and 3 bases from J, with 15 bases between.

This clonotype was counted between two and nine times. V gene TRBV13 combines with J gene TRBJ2-1, with 13 bases matching TRBD2. Trimming removed 5 bases from V and 9 bases from J; junction bases left unmatched: 7. This CDR3 contains 15 residues. CDR1 and CDR2 (germline): PRHDT, FYEKMQ (reference sequence). The CDR3 nucleotides are TGTGCCAGCAGCCGACTAGCGGGGGGCCCCGGTGAGCAGTTCTTC. It yields the protein CASSRLAGGPGEQFF.

This rearrangement joins TRBV15 to TRBJ1-1; TRBD1 might be the D (5 bases). The CDR3 runs 14 residues. Trimming removed 0 bases from V and 5 bases from J, with 10 bases in between. Germline values: CDR1 LNHNV, CDR2 YYDKDF (reference sequence). The CDR3 DNA reads TGTGCCACCAGCAGAGACAGGGTTAGAACTGAAGCTTTCTTT. The encoded protein is CATSRDRVRTEAFF.

CDR3 amino acids: CASSFSGRYQETQYF. DNA for the CDR3: TGTGCCAGCAGCTTTTCAGGGAGGTACCAAGAGACCCAGTACTTC. V and J are TRBV7-9 and TRBJ2-5; TRBD2 is a possible D gene (6 bases). CDR3 length: 15 amino acids. Germline V CDR1 and CDR2: SEHNR, FQNEAQ (reference sequence). The ends were cut back, 3 bases at V and 0 bases at J, with 11 bases in the middle.

This clonotype was seen a handful of times. The chain recombines TRBV4-3 with TRBJ2-1; tentatively, D is TRBD1 (6 bases). CDR3 size: 16 residues. Germline V lookup: CDR1 LGHNA, CDR2 YSLEER. V shed 0 bases and J shed 4 bases, with 13 bases lying between them. The CDR3: CASSQDLGQPYNEQFF. The CDR3 nucleotides are TGCGCCAGCAGCCAAGATCTCGGACAGCCATACAATGAGCAGTTCTTC.

This clonotype was counted between two and nine times. The genes are TRBV5-1 and TRBJ2-3; D is ambiguous. In germline, CDR1 is SGHRS, CDR2 YFSETQ. The ends were cut back, 0 bases at V and 4 bases at J, with 6 bases in the middle. This CDR3 comprises 13 residues. The CDR3 is CASSLGPADTQYF. CDR3 nucleotide sequence: TGCGCCAGCAGCTTGGGCCCCGCAGATACGCAGTATTTT.

This clonotype was observed a few times. This rearrangement joins TRBV20-1 to TRBJ1-5, with D maybe TRBD1 (5 bases). CDR1 and CDR2 from the germline V gene are DFQATT and SNEGSKA (reference sequence). The CDR3 contains 14 residues. Trimming removed 6 bases from V and 0 bases from J, with 12 bases in between. The CDR3 loop is CSALVGDSNQPQHF. For the CDR3, the DNA is TGCAGTGCCCTCGTGGGGGATAGCAATCAGCCCCAGCATTTT.